This T cell receptor (beta chain) derives from a study of CD8 T cells in ankylosing spondylitis (dated by TCRdb to the late 2010s). Regarding the research as a whole: The study set out to find disease-linked TCR variants by profiling T cell receptor beta repertoires in ankylosing spondylitis patients and healthy donors. The full study cohort was made up of 25 ankylosing spondylitis patients and approximately 100 healthy donors. Peripheral blood samples were taken, and synovial fluid was additionally collected from ankylosing spondylitis patients. Study-wide conclusions, independent of this receptor: The disease-linked clones had a CD8+ phenotype and were found at relatively low frequencies in peripheral blood. Some motif variants were previously reported in synovial fluid and blood of reactive arthritis patients, suggesting common disease-initiation mechanisms. Blood from ankylosing spondylitis patients appeared to be characterized by a TCR beta motif made up of under 10 highly homologous amino acid variants. The disease-linked clones were reported to be significantly enriched in matched synovial fluid samples from ankylosing spondylitis patients.

Reads for this sample came from an Illumina HiSeq 2500. Quantitative 5'-RACE with molecular barcodes was used to prepare TCR beta libraries. Per the source publication's procedure: To identify disease-linked TCR variants, a new computational method was used, one built on a probabilistic model of VDJ rearrangement. TCRdb reprocessing: public reads trimmed at Q25 with fastp, clones called with MiXCR, in-frame beta chains kept. Rows matching on CDR3 protein sequence are summarized as one entry with the most common DNA and genes. TCRdb's processing, not the study's, gives the V and J calls here. The sample table contains over 75,000 distinct CDR3 sequences; only one count was recorded for about 9% of them. The biggest ten clones account for 4.5% to 5.5% of the sample. CDR1 and CDR2 are read off the germline V gene (reference sequence) as DFQATT and SNEGSKA. From its cysteine to its phenylalanine, the CDR3 spans 16 amino acids. CDR3 DNA only is kept here, 48 bases in frame from base 1. V drops 0 bases and J drops 0 bases, leaving 12 bases in between.

This clonotype has more than one count but fewer than ten. Which antigen it targets is not known. A much larger clone differs from this one at a single base, so this may be a read error. This receptor was identified in a male donor with ankylosing spondylitis or in good health (not recorded which). Sequencing was carried out using blood, either unsorted or a sorted T cell fraction (not recorded which). This receptor chain uses TRBV20-1 and TRBJ2-1; the D segment might be TRBD1 or TRBD2, since each matches 5 bases. The CDR3 reads as follows: CSARDVGDSSYNEQFF. The nucleotide sequence is given as TGCAGTGCTAGAGATGTGGGGGATAGCTCCTACAATGAGCAGTTCTTC.